The subject of this entry is one T cell receptor (beta chain). Antigen specificity is unknown. CDR3 length: 14 residues. Trimming removed 0 bases from V and 7 bases from J, with 11 bases in between. Germline lookup yields CDR1 SGDLS and CDR2 YYNGEE. The sample comes from a study of siplizumab effects on memory and regulatory T cells. Study-wide findings and caveats: Both greater diversity than memory cells and a major contribution to the alloresponse seemed to characterize naive T cells. Proliferating siplizumab-culture Treg suppressive function went unconfirmed. Alloreactive CD4+ clones that could be mapped were on average about 69% Treg-derived with siplizumab, against approximately 30% in controls.

Assay used: immunoSEQ multiplex PCR; TCRdb lists only in-frame clones, some missing. The sample contains about 100,000 clones, about 94% of which appear only once. V usage is TRBV9 and J usage is TRBJ2-1; D is unresolved. Source material: non-Treg CD4+ T cells sorted from blood. This sequence originates from a human donor in good health. The CDR3 sequence: CASSVVTGVNEQFF. The CDR3 DNA reads TGTGCCAGCAGCGTAGTAACGGGCGTGAATGAGCAGTTCTTC.